Reported below is one T cell receptor (beta chain). Those who participated ranged in age from 18 to 89 years and resided in 20 to 30 US areas. Allocation to cohorts depended on clinical history reported by the participants. This sample is drawn from a study of blood T cell repertoires in COVID-19. Study-level information: Spain, Italy and the United States supplied samples that represented acute and convalescent COVID-19.

There are 16 residues in the CDR3. The V end was cut by 5 bases, the J end by 4 bases, with 20 bases between. The V gene's germline CDR1 is SEHNR and CDR2 FQNEAQ (reference sequence). In the study's own analysis: How many nucleated cells were present was estimated from reference gene primer amplification. Generated by immunoSEQ multiplex PCR, the TCRdb table keeps only in-frame clones and is missing some. For V, J and clone size, that table is used; D and trimming come from the DNA. The repertoire holds about 140,000 clones, approximately 84% seen once, with about 5.5% in the top ten. This TCR was sampled from a man aged 35 to 55 with acute COVID-19. V and J are TRBV7-9 and TRBJ1-2, with D tentatively TRBD1 (6 bases). The source material was PBMCs or T cells enriched from blood (not recorded which). The DNA for the CDR3 is TGTGCCAGCAGCCCCGGCACGGGGGGCGAAGGCTATGGCTACACCTTC. Its protein product is CASSPGTGGEGYGYTF.